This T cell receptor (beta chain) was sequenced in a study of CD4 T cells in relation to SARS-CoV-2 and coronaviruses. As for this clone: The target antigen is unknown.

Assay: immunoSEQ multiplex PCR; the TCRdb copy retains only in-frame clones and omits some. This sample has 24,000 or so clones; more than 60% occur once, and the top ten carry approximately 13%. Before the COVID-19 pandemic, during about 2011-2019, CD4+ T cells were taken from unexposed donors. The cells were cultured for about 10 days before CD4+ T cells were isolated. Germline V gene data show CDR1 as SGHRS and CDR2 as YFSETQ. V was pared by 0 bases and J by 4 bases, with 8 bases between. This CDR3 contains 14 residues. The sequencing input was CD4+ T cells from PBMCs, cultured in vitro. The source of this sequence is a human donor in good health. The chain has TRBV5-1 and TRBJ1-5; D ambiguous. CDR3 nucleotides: TGCGCCAGCAGCTTGGATGGCGGGAATCAGCCCCAGCATTTT. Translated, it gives CASSLDGGNQPQHF.